Sequencing of this T cell receptor (beta chain) was carried out in a study of T cells in Graves' hyperthyroidism and ophthalmopathy. Trimming left V 5 bases short and J 5 bases short, with 19 bases between. CDR3 length: 15 amino acids. Germline CDR1 and CDR2: MGHRA and YSYEKL. Graves' hyperthyroidism qualified as stable when ophthalmopathy did not progress within 18 months. Exclusion of patients followed from uncontrolled infection, other autoimmune disease, pregnancy or lactation. Study outcomes and limitations: Appearing also in blood were most of the thyroid clonotypes expanded above 0.001. Ophthalmopathy was separated from stable hyperthyroidism by a 13 V-J model.

Amplification yielded TCR beta CDR3 regions, with RNA transcripts as the source. When the TCR CDR3 underwent first-round RT-PCR, the HTBI primer set was used. TCRdb redid the calling of the multiplex PCR reads with MiXCR, one entry per CDR3 protein. The data contain more than 300,000 distinct CDR3 sequences, around 14% of them singletons. In regard to this clonotype: No antigen is known for it.

Sequences were obtained from blood. This TCR derives from a woman between 18 and 29 years old with Graves' hyperthyroidism. The chain links TRBV4-1 to TRBJ2-7; the D gene is possibly TRBD1 (5 bases). Here the CDR3 DNA reads TGCGCCAGCAGCACCTTAGTGATAAGGGGCAACGAGCAGTACTTC. It codes for CASSTLVIRGNEQYF.